The 30 T cell receptor beta chains below were found in one sample sequenced in a study of blood T cells in healthy people across ages (dated by TCRdb to 2013 to 2016). The library was obtained by 5' RACE. Sequencing used an Illumina HiSeq 2500. A second PCR of 7 to 11 cycles was performed with a sample-barcoded 5' primer and a J-beta primer mix. Starting from the raw public reads, TCRdb applied fastp trimming at Q25, assembled clones with MiXCR and retained in-frame beta chains. Rows matching on CDR3 protein sequence are summarized as one entry with the most common DNA and genes. The sample yields 630,000 or so distinct CDR3 sequences; roughly 30% were counted once. The ten largest account for roughly 15% of the sample. Sequences were obtained from blood. Receptors were obtained from a woman older than 75 in good health. Donor details come from another sample of the same person, matched by shared clones.

CDR3 loop: CAISGQAGPSDTQYF. The CDR3 DNA sequence: TGTGCCATCAGTGGTCAGGCGGGACCGTCAGATACGCAGTATTTT. The chain combines TRBV10-3 with TRBJ2-3; tentatively, D is TRBD2 (6 bases). Germline CDR1 is ENHRY and CDR2 is SYGVKD. Trimming removed 4 bases at V and 4 bases at J, with 15 bases between. The CDR3 covers 15 residues.

This clonotype was found many times. This chain connects TRBV30 to TRBJ2-7; TRBD1 aligns across 8 bases. Germline CDR1 GTSNPN, CDR2 SVGIG (reference sequence). The CDR3 spans 14 residues. CDR3 DNA: TGTGGCATAGAGCGGGCAGGGGGCGAGTACGAGCAGTACTTC. The encoded protein is CGIERAGGEYEQYF.

This clonotype was seen more than once but under ten times. The chain links TRBV12-3 or TRBV12-4 to TRBJ2-2; TRBD2 is a possible D gene (7 bases). This CDR3 comprises 15 residues. The V end was cut by 7 bases, the J end by 7 bases, with 19 bases between. CDR3 amino acids: CASIQGGGGIGELFF. The DNA of the CDR3 is TGTGCCAGCATCCAAGGAGGGGGGGGAATCGGGGAGCTGTTTTTT.

A few counts support this clonotype. This may arise from a read error, as a much more abundant clone is one base away. CDR3 bases: TGCAGCGTTGGCACCGGGACTAGCGGGTTTGGGCAGTACTTC. This translates into CSVGTGTSGFGQYF. V usage is TRBV29-1 and J usage is TRBJ2-5, with TRBD2 matching over 12 bases. This CDR3 comprises 14 residues. The ends lost 4 bases at V and 11 bases at J; junction bases unmatched: 11. Per the germline V gene, CDR1 is SQVTM and CDR2 is ANQGSEA.

This clonotype was counted many times. The rearrangement joins TRBV20-1 to TRBJ2-1; the match to TRBD2 covers 8 bases. Germline lookup yields CDR1 DFQATT and CDR2 SNEGSKA (reference sequence). V lost 2 bases and J lost 8; bases outside the gene matches: 5. The CDR3 spans 13 residues. Here the CDR3 DNA reads TGCAGTGCTAGATCGGGGGGGGCCGATGAGCAGTTCTTC. It codes for CSARSGGADEQFF.

This clonotype was picked up one time. The chain recombines TRBV10-3 with TRBJ2-2; a weak D match, TRBD1 (6 bases). V lost 5 bases, J lost 3 bases, and 10 bases lay in between. Germline CDR1 and CDR2: ENHRY and SYGVKD. The CDR3 is 14 residues long. In DNA form, the CDR3 reads TGTGCCATCAGTCGGACAGATTACACCGGGGAGCTGTTTTTT. It specifies CAISRTDYTGELFF.

This clonotype was counted many times. This may be a read error: a much more frequent sequence differs by one nucleotide. The chain combines TRBV5-1 with TRBJ2-7; 10 nucleotides match TRBD2. Trimming at V came to 5 bases and at J to 3 bases, leaving 2 bases not matched to a gene. The germline CDR1 and CDR2 sequences are SGHRS and YFSETQ. The CDR3 is 13 amino acids. The CDR3 loop is CASRPSGGYEQYF. For the CDR3, the DNA is TGCGCCAGCAGACCTAGCGGGGGCTACGAGCAGTACTTC.

This chain uses TRBV3-1 with TRBJ1-1; D uncertain. The CDR3 sequence is 14 residues long. Germline V gives CDR1 LGHDT, CDR2 YNNKEL (reference sequence). Trimming took 4 bases from V and 5 from J, leaving 14 bases between them. CDR3 protein: CASSPFGEGTEAFF. For the CDR3, the DNA is TGTGCCAGCAGCCCGTTCGGGGAAGGGACTGAAGCTTTCTTT.

This clonotype has at least ten counts. The chain has TRBV9 and TRBJ2-7; the D gene is possibly TRBD1 (5 bases). Trimming took 4 bases from V and 3 from J, leaving 11 bases between them. The CDR3 length is 13 residues. Germline values: CDR1 SGDLS, CDR2 YYNGEE. The CDR3 protein is CASSKRDSYEQYF. In DNA, the CDR3 is TGTGCCAGCAGCAAACGCGACAGCTACGAGCAGTACTTC.

The V gene is TRBV6-2 or TRBV6-3, the J gene TRBJ2-4; D unclear. The DNA end is a closer match to TRBJ2-7, so the J assignment may be wrong. CDR3 length: 13 residues. Germline V gives CDR1 MNHEY, CDR2 SVGEGT. CDR3 sequence reads: CAIRSVAAYEQYF. The CDR3, as DNA: TGTGCCATCCGAAGCGTAGCAGCCTACGAGCAGTACTTC.

The rearrangement links TRBV20-1 to TRBJ1-1; D might be TRBD1 (5 bases). The V end lost 4 bases, the J end lost 1 base, and 16 bases lay between the germline ends. The length of the CDR3 is 15 residues. Germline V lookup: CDR1 DFQATT, CDR2 SNEGSKA (reference sequence). CDR3 in DNA: TGCAGTGCTACCCCGTCGCGACAGAGGAACACTGAAGCTTTCTTT. It is translated as CSATPSRQRNTEAFF.

Turning to this clonotype: A much larger clone sits a single nucleotide away, making a read error possible. The V call is TRBV10-2, the J call TRBJ1-5, with D maybe TRBD1 (5 bases). This CDR3 region has 13 residues. Trimming cost V 5 bases and J 4 bases, with 9 bases left between them. Germline lookup yields CDR1 WSHSY and CDR2 SAAADI. The CDR3 DNA sequence: TGCGCCAGCAGTCAGGGAAAGAATCAGCCCCAGCATTTT. Encoded protein: CASSQGKNQPQHF.

With regard to this clonotype: This may come from a read error, since a much larger clone is one base off. The chain links TRBV6-5 to TRBJ2-1, with TRBD2 matching over 7 bases. The V gene end was trimmed by 2 bases and the J gene end by 4 bases; junction bases not matched to a gene: 11. The CDR3 spans 17 residues. Germline CDR1 is MNHEY and CDR2 is SVGAGI. The CDR3 sequence is CASSYAPWAGAYNEQFF. The CDR3 coding sequence is TGTGCCAGCAGTTACGCACCTTGGGCGGGAGCTTACAATGAGCAGTTCTTC.

On this clonotype: A read error is possible here, since a much larger clone lies one base away. The chain links TRBV4-2 to TRBJ2-5, with D perhaps matching TRBD2 (7 bases). Germline lookup yields CDR1 LGHNA and CDR2 YNFKEQ. The CDR3 length is 14 residues. V was trimmed by 6 bases and J by 4 bases, leaving 15 bases between them. The CDR3 DNA follows: TGTGCCAGCAGGAGCGGGGTAGGGGGAGAGACCCAGTACTTC. Translating gives CASRSGVGGETQYF.

This clonotype has a single count. The chain carries TRBV18 and TRBJ2-7, with D hard to call. This CDR3 has 12 amino acids. V lost 2 bases and J lost 7, with 9 bases in between. Germline loops: CDR1 KGHSH, CDR2 LQKENI. CDR3 amino acids: CASSPLLGEQYF. CDR3 nucleotides: TGTGCCAGCTCACCATTGTTGGGGGAGCAGTACTTC.

This clonotype was seen a handful of times. A much more abundant neighbour one base away suggests this may be a read error. This rearrangement joins TRBV4-1 to TRBJ2-7, with a possible D match to TRBD1 (5 bases). This CDR3 comprises 14 residues. The germline V gene encodes CDR1 MGHRA and CDR2 YSYEKL. Trimming removed 1 base at V and 2 bases at J, with 9 bases between. Here the CDR3 reads CASSQVDRAYEQYF. In nucleotides, the CDR3 is TGCGCCAGCAGCCAAGTAGACAGAGCCTACGAGCAGTACTTC.

This clonotype appeared many times. The rearrangement uses TRBV7-2 and TRBJ2-1; a possible D gene is TRBD1 (6 bases). The CDR3 is made up of 13 amino acids. Trimming took 9 bases from V and 2 from J, leaving 11 bases between them. In germline, CDR1 is SGHTA, CDR2 FQGNSA. Written as DNA, the CDR3 is TGTGCCAGTGCCCAGGGGACCTACAATGAGCAGTTCTTC. This translates into CASAQGTYNEQFF.

The chain joins TRBV6-2 or TRBV6-3 to TRBJ1-2, with D unresolved. V was clipped by 8 bases and J by 5 bases, with 15 bases between them. This CDR3 has 13 residues. Germline V gene sequence: CDR1 MNHEY, CDR2 SVGEGT. The CDR3: CASAPQRFYGYTF. The CDR3 nucleotides are TGTGCCAGCGCCCCACAGAGGTTTTATGGCTACACCTTC.

This clonotype was recorded many times. This chain links TRBV20-1 with TRBJ2-7; 9 bases align to TRBD1. CDR1 and CDR2 from the germline V gene are DFQATT and SNEGSKA (reference sequence). The V segment lost 0 bases and the J segment 7 bases; nucleotides outside the gene matches: 10. This CDR3 has 15 residues. For the CDR3, the DNA is TGCAGTGCTAGAGACCCCGGGACAGGGCCGTTGGAGCAGTACTTC. Translated: CSARDPGTGPLEQYF.

This clonotype has only a few counts. The chain uses TRBV7-2 and TRBJ1-2; tentative D call: TRBD1 (5 bases). Trimming shortened V by 5 bases and J by 5 bases, and 24 bases separated the two germline ends. Germline CDR1 and CDR2: SGHTA and FQGNSA. The CDR3 length is 17 residues. The CDR3 nucleotides are TGTGCCAGCAGCCCACATCAACAGGCTACTATTTCTTATGGCTACACCTTC. Residues: CASSPHQQATISYGYTF.

The rearrangement uses TRBV6-2 or TRBV6-3 and TRBJ2-1, with D tentatively TRBD1 or TRBD2 (5 bases each). CDR3 size: 13 residues. The V gene's germline CDR1 is MNHEY and CDR2 SVGEGT. V gave up 3 bases and J gave up 10 bases, with 13 bases separating them. This CDR3 is CASSYGTAWEQFF. The CDR3 nucleotides are TGTGCCAGCAGTTATGGGACGGCATGGGAGCAGTTCTTC.

This clonotype was observed many times. In DNA, the CDR3 is TGTGCCAGCAAGCGGGGGGCCCCGCTAGCCAAAAACATTCAGTACTTC. Translating it yields CASKRGAPLAKNIQYF. The rearrangement uses TRBV6-2 or TRBV6-3 and TRBJ2-4; TRBD2 matches at 9 bases. The CDR3 spans 16 residues. Unmatched junction bases numbered 7, after V lost 7 bases and J lost 0 bases. Germline V gene sequence: CDR1 MNHEY, CDR2 SVGEGT.

This clonotype appeared a few times. The rearrangement uses TRBV12-3 or TRBV12-4 and TRBJ2-5; D possibly corresponds to TRBD2 (6 bases). V was pared by 4 bases and J by 3 bases, with 24 bases between. The length of the CDR3 is 18 residues. The CDR3 spells CASSSRRARAPNKETQYF. The CDR3 DNA is TGTGCCAGCAGTTCACGGAGGGCCCGAGCCCCCAACAAAGAGACCCAGTACTTC.

The rearrangement links TRBV30 to TRBJ1-2, with 7 bases fitting TRBD1. Germline V gene data show CDR1 as GTSNPN and CDR2 as SVGIG (reference sequence). V lost 5 bases and J lost 5; bases outside the gene matches: 8. The CDR3 covers 13 residues. This CDR3 is CAWVKGQIYGYTF. DNA for the CDR3: TGTGCCTGGGTAAAGGGACAGATATATGGCTACACCTTC.

This clonotype was detected ten times or more. The J gene is TRBJ1-6, the V gene TRBV27; D remains ambiguous. Germline V CDR1 and CDR2: MNHEY, SMNVEV (reference sequence). Trimming stripped 10 bases from V and 6 bases from J, with 16 bases between. The CDR3 loop spans 14 amino acids. CDR3 coding DNA: TGTGCCACCTCGCGTAGGGCGGCTAATTCACCCCTCCACTTT. Its translation: CATSRRAANSPLHF.

A remark on this clonotype: A much larger clone differs by one base, so this may be a read error. The chain has TRBV30 and TRBJ2-6, with 8 bases matching TRBD1. CDR3 length equals 15 residues. Germline V CDR1 and CDR2: GTSNPN, SVGIG (reference sequence). The V and J ends lost 3 bases and 3 bases, in that order; junction bases with no gene match: 4. The CDR3 region has the DNA TGTGCCTGGAGCCAGGGGGCCAGTGGGGCCAACGTCCTGACTTTC. Protein: CAWSQGASGANVLTF.

The CDR3: CASTPLGEQFF. The CDR3, as DNA: TGTGCCAGCACTCCCTTGGGTGAGCAGTTCTTC. The V and J genes are TRBV6-4 and TRBJ2-1; no firm D call. Trimming took 7 bases from V and 9 from J, leaving 10 bases between them. The CDR3 sequence is 11 residues long. Germline values: CDR1 MRHNA, CDR2 SNTAGT.

This clonotype was recorded many times. The rearrangement links TRBV20-1 to TRBJ1-5, with 8 bases that match TRBD1. The CDR3 covers 15 residues. J gave up 5 bases and V 6 bases, and 12 bases lay outside the gene matches. Germline V CDR1 and CDR2: DFQATT, SNEGSKA (reference sequence). CDR3 residues: CSAQYRGLRDQPQHF. The CDR3, as DNA: TGCAGTGCCCAATACAGGGGGTTGAGAGATCAGCCCCAGCATTTT.

Worth noting for this clonotype: A much bigger clone sits one base away, suggesting this may be a read error. The V and J genes are TRBV7-3 and TRBJ1-2; no clear D gene. Germline V gives CDR1 SGHTA, CDR2 FQGTGA. V was trimmed by 2 bases and J by 6 bases, leaving 16 bases between them. The CDR3 runs 15 residues. CDR3 loop: CASSLCNGAVNGYTF. DNA for the CDR3: TGTGCCAGCAGCTTATGCAATGGTGCGGTTAATGGCTACACCTTC. Together with reference TRBV7-3 and TRBJ1-2, the CDR3 gives the full variable domain: GAGVSQTPSNKVTEKGKYVELRCDPISGHTALYWYRQSLGQGPEFLIYFQGTGAADDSGLPNDRFFAVRPEGSVSTLKIQRTERGDSAVYLCASSLCNGAVNGYTFGSGTRLTVV.

In regard to this clonotype: Compared with germline, one end of the junction differs, possibly owing to a read error. The chain combines TRBV3-1 with TRBJ2-3, with TRBD1 identical over 7 bases. CDR3 length equals 15 residues. Germline V CDR1 and CDR2: LGHDT, YNNKEL (reference sequence). Here the CDR3 DNA reads TGTGCCAGCAGCCCCCGGGACAGAGGCACAGATACGCGGTATTTT. Its translation: CASSPRDRGTDTRYF.